This TCR beta chain appears in the sequencing data of a study of T cells in Graves' hyperthyroidism and ophthalmopathy. Overall study: The authors collected peripheral blood at initial diagnosis, before any treatment.

This clonotype was recorded at least ten times. Its antigen is as yet unknown. Overall study findings and caveats: In blood, most of the thyroid clonotypes expanded above 0.001 were also present.

Trimming cost V 2 bases and J 3 bases; bases outside gene matches: 10. The length of the CDR3 is 17 residues. Germline lookup yields CDR1 LNHNV and CDR2 YYDKDF (reference sequence). Hyperthyroidism, newly diagnosed and lasting under 2 months, affected patients aged 18 to 65. It was RNA transcripts that yielded the amplified TCR beta CDR3 regions. The HTBI primer set served for first-round RT-PCR of the TCR CDR3. TCRdb re-called the multiplex PCR reads through MiXCR, storing one row per CDR3 protein. The data show about 840,000 distinct CDR3 sequences, 38% seen once. The receptor was derived from a man between 18 and 35 years old with Graves' hyperthyroidism. The chain links TRBV15 to TRBJ2-5; 9 bases map to TRBD2. Sequenced material: blood. The chain's CDR3 is CATSRPRSGRSEETQYF. The CDR3 DNA sequence: TGTGCCACCAGCAGACCCCGTAGCGGGAGATCGGAAGAGACCCAGTACTTC.